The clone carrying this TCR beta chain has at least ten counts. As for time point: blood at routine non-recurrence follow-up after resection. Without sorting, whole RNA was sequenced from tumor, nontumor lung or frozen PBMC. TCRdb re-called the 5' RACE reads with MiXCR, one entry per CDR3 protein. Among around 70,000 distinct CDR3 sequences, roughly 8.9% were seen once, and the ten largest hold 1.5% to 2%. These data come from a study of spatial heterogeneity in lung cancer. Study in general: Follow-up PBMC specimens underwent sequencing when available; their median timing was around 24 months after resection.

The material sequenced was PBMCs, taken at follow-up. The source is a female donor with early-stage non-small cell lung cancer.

The CDR3 region is CASSLGENTEAFF. The CDR3 DNA reads as TGCGCCAGCAGCTTGGGAGAGAACACTGAAGCTTTCTTT. This chain joins TRBV5-1 and TRBJ1-1; D uncertain. V lost 0 bases and J lost 1, with 4 bases in between. From germline, CDR1 is SGHRS and CDR2 YFSETQ. CDR3 size: 13 residues.